The entry that follows covers one TCR beta chain sequence. These data come from a study of blood T cell repertoires in COVID-19. The overall study: Sites across the United States, Italy and Spain contributed samples from acute and convalescent COVID-19. In each case, the material was cDNA or gDNA derived from T cells, B-cell-depleted T cells, or PBMCs.

From germline, CDR1 is SGHAT and CDR2 FQNNGV. The germline V and J ends were trimmed by 5 bases and 6 bases, with 11 bases remaining between them. CDR3 size: 13 residues. Original methodology: Scientists estimated how many nucleated cells there were by amplifying reference gene primers. The method was immunoSEQ multiplex PCR; TCRdb's version includes in-frame clones alone and lacks a portion of them. V and J calls and clone size are those listed in that table; D and trimming were worked out from the DNA. Of more than 80,000 clones listed, around 88% are singletons. This TCR came from an elderly man with acute or convalescent COVID-19. Sequencing input: peripheral blood. The gene calls are TRBV11-2 and TRBJ2-1; tentatively, D is TRBD2 (5 bases). This CDR3 reads CASSPGSVNEQFF. The CDR3 region has the DNA TGTGCCAGCAGCCCAGGTAGCGTCAATGAGCAGTTCTTC.